Each of the 3 T cell receptor beta chains below was sequenced from the same sample in a study of T-cell reconstitution after alpha-beta-depleted transplantation in children. Preparation of the TCRbeta library involved a method that used unique molecular identifiers. One entry per CDR3 protein results from TCRdb running MiXCR on the PCR reads. Altogether more than 400,000 distinct CDR3 sequences are present, 10% to 12% being singletons, with the ten largest covering 13% to 15%. Sample: PBMCs, mostly from graft donor cells, taken 180 days after TCRalphabeta/CD19-depleted stem cell transplant. The receptors stem from a female patient between 2 and 15 years old who had a stem cell transplant for aplastic anemia, so the T cells may come from the graft donor.

This clonotype has only a few counts. V and J are TRBV21-1 and TRBJ2-2; the table assigns TRBD1, which was not confirmed against the DNA. TRBV21-1 is assigned pseudogene status. The CDR3 extends over 18 amino acids. The CDR3 region is CASSKSDMGHANTGELFF. The CDR3 bases are TGTGCCAGCAGCAAATCGGATATGGGACACGCGAACACCGGGGAGCTGTTTTTT.

This chain links TRBV21-1 with TRBJ1-1; the D call of TRBD1 is as the table states it, not checked on the DNA. TRBV21-1 corresponds to a pseudogene. There are 14 residues in the CDR3. The CDR3, as DNA: TGTGCCAGCAGCCGACGCGCCCTGAACACTGAAGCTTTCTTT. Its protein product is CASSRRALNTEAFF.

This clonotype was recorded a few times. The chain recombines TRBV29-1 with TRBJ2-1; 7 nucleotides agree with TRBD2. The CDR3 has 13 amino acids. Germline V gene lookup returns CDR1 SQVTM and CDR2 ANQGSEA. Losses at the gene ends were 4 bases for V and 4 bases for J; bases not matched to a gene: 4. CDR3 in DNA: TGCAGCGTTGCGGGACTACCGTACAATGAGCAGTTCTTC. Amino acids: CSVAGLPYNEQFF.